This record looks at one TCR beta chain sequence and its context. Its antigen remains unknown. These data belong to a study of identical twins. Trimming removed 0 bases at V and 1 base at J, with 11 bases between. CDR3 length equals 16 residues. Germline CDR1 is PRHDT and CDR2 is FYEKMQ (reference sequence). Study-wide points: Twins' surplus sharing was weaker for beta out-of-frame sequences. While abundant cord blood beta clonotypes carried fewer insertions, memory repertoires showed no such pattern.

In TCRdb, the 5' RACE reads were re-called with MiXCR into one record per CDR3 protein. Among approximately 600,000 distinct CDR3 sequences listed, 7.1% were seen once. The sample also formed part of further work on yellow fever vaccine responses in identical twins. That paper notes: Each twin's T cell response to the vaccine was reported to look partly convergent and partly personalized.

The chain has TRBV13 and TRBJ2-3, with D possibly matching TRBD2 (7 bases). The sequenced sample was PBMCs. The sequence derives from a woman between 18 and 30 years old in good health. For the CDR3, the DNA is TGTGCCAGCAGCTTAGGTGGGGGGGCTGGCACAGATACGCAGTATTTT. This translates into CASSLGGGAGTDTQYF.